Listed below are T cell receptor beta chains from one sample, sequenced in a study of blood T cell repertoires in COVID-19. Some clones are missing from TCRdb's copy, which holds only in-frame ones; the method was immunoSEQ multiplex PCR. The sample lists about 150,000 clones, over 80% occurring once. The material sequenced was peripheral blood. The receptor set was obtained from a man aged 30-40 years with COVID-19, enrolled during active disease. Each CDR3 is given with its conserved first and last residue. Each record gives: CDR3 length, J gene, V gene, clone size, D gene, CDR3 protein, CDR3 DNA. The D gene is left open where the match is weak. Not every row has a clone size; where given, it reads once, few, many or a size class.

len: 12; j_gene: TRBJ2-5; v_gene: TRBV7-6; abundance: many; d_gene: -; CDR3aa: CASSLEGGTQYF; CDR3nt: TGTGCCAGCAGCTTAGAAGGGGGGACCCAGTACTTC
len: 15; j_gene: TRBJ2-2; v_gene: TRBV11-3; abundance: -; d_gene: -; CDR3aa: CASSLREGVTGELFF; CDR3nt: TGTGCCAGCAGCCTGAGAGAGGGCGTCACCGGGGAGCTGTTTTTT
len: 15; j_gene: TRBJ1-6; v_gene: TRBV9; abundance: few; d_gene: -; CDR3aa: CASSEGLSYNSPLHF; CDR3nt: TGTGCCAGCAGCGAGGGACTCTCCTATAATTCACCCCTCCACTTT
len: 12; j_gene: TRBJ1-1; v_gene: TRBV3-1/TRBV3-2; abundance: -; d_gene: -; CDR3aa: CASSPRGTEAFF; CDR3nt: TGTGCCAGCAGCCCCCGAGGGACTGAAGCTTTCTTT
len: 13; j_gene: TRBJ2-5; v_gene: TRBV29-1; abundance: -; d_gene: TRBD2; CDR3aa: CSVQLAGGGDQYF; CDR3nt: TGCAGCGTTCAACTAGCGGGAGGGGGGGACCAGTACTTC
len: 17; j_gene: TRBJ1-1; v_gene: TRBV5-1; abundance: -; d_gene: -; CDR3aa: CASSLEGGGRLNTEAFF; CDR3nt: TGCGCCAGCAGCTTAGAGGGCGGGGGTCGGTTGAACACTGAAGCTTTCTTT
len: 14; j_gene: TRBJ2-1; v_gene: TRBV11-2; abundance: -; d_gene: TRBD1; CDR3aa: CASSSHRGQGEQFF; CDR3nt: TGTGCCAGCAGCTCGCACCGAGGACAGGGAGAGCAGTTCTTC
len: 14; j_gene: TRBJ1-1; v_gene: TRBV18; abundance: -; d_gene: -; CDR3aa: CASSPTRAEGEAFF; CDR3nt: TGTGCCAGCTCACCAACCAGGGCAGAAGGTGAAGCTTTCTTT
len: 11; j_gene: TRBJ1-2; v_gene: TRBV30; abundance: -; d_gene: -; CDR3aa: CAWGNRVSYTF; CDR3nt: TGTGCCTGGGGGAACAGGGTCAGCTACACCTTC
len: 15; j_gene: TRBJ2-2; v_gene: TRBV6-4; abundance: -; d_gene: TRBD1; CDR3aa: CASSPRTGRTGELFF; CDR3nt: TGTGCCAGCAGCCCCAGGACAGGGCGGACCGGGGAGCTGTTTTTT
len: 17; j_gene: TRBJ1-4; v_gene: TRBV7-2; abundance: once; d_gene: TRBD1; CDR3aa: CASSLELLGQGEEKLFF; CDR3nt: TGTGCCAGCAGCTTAGAGCTGCTGGGACAGGGGGAAGAAAAACTGTTTTTT
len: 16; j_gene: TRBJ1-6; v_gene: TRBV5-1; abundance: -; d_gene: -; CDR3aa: CASTRDRWENNSPLHF; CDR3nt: TGCGCCAGCACGCGAGACCGGTGGGAGAATAATTCACCCCTCCACTTT
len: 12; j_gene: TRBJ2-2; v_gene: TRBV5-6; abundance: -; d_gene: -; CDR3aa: CASSPSAGELFF; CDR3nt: TGTGCCAGCAGCCCCTCTGCCGGGGAGCTGTTTTTT
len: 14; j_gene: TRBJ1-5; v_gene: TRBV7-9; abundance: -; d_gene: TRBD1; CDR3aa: CASSVDRANQPQHF; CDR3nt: TGTGCCAGCAGCGTGGACAGGGCCAATCAGCCCCAGCATTTT
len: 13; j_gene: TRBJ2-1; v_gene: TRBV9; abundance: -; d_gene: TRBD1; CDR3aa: CASSAGQGNEQFF; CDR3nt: TGTGCCAGCAGCGCCGGACAGGGGAATGAGCAGTTCTTC
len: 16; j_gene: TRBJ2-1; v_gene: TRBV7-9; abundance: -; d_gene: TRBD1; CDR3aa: CASSTLRDSSYNEQFF; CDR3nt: TGTGCCAGCAGCACCCTCCGGGACAGCTCTTACAATGAGCAGTTCTTC
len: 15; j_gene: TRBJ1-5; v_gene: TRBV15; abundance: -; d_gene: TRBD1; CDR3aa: CATSRFGTDNQPQHF; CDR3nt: TGTGCCACCAGCAGATTCGGGACAGACAATCAGCCCCAGCATTTT
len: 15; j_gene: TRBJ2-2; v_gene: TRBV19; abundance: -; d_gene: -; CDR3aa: CASRRDSANTGELFF; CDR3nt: TGTGCCAGTAGGCGGGACAGTGCGAACACCGGGGAGCTGTTTTTT
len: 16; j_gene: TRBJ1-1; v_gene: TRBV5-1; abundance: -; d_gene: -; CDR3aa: CASSPPGSGPNTEAFF; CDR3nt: TGCGCCAGCAGCCCCCCAGGGTCGGGCCCGAACACTGAAGCTTTCTTT
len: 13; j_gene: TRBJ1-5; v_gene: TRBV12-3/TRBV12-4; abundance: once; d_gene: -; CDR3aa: CASGGDSNQPQHF; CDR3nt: TGTGCCAGCGGGGGGGATAGCAATCAGCCCCAGCATTTT
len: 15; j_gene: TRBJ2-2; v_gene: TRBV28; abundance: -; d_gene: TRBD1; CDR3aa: CASSRPDRVSGELFF; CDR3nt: TGTGCCAGCAGTCGACCGGACAGGGTGAGCGGGGAGCTGTTTTTT
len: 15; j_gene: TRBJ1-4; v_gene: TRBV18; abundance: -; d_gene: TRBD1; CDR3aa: CASSPARGVGEKLFF; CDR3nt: TGTGCCAGCTCACCCGCCAGGGGGGTTGGGGAAAAACTGTTTTTT
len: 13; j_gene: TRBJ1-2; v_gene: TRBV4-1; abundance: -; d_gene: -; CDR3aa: CASSFQIFYGYTF; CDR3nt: TGCGCCAGCAGCTTTCAGATTTTCTATGGCTACACCTTC
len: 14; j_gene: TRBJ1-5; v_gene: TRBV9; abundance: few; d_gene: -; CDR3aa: CASSSGTTYQPQHF; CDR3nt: TGTGCCAGCAGCTCCGGGACAACGTATCAGCCCCAGCATTTT
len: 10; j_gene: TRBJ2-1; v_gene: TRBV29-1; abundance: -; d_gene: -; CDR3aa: CSVDNNEQFF; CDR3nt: TGCAGCGTTGACAACAATGAGCAGTTCTTC
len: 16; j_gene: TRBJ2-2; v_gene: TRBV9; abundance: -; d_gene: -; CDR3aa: CASSVPQGLDTGELFF; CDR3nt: TGTGCCAGCAGCGTACCTCAGGGTCTTGACACCGGGGAGCTGTTTTTT
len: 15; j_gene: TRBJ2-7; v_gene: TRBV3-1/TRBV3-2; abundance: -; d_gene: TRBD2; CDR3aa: CASSQSAGAAYEQYF; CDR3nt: TGTGCCAGCAGCCAGTCAGCGGGAGCGGCCTACGAGCAGTACTTC
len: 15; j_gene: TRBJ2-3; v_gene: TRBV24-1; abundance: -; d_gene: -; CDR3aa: CATQGSQSATDTQYF; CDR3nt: TGTGCCACCCAGGGTTCACAATCCGCCACAGATACGCAGTATTTT
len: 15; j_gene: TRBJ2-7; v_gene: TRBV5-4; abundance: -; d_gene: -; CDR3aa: CASSFHWDSSYEQYF; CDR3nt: TGTGCCAGCAGCTTCCACTGGGACTCTTCCTACGAGCAGTACTTC
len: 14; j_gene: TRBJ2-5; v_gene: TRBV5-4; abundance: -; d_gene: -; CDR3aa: CASSLLGREETQYF; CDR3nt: TGTGCCAGCAGCTTGTTGGGGAGAGAAGAGACCCAGTACTTC
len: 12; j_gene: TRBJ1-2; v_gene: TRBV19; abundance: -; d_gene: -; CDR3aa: CASSKTDYGYTF; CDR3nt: TGTGCCAGTAGTAAGACAGACTATGGCTACACCTTC
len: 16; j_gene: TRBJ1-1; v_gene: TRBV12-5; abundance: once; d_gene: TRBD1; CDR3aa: CASGLPTGTGGSRAFF; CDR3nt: TGTGCTAGTGGTTTGCCTACCGGGACAGGGGGATCTCGAGCTTTCTTT
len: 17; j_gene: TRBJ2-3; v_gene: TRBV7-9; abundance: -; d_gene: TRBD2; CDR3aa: CASSSKRTSVVVDTQYF; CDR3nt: TGTGCCAGCAGCTCTAAGAGGACTAGCGTAGTAGTGGATACGCAGTATTTT
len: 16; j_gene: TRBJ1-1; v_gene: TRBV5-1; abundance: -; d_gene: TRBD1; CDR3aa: CASSWDHRDRNTEAFF; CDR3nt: TGCGCCAGCAGCTGGGACCATCGGGACAGAAACACTGAAGCTTTCTTT
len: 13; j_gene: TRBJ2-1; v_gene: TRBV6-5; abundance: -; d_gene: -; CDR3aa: CASSLTFSNEQFF; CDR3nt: TGTGCCAGCAGTCTGACATTTTCCAATGAGCAGTTCTTC
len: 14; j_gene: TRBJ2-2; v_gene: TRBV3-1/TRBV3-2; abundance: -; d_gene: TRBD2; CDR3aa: CASSQSGGTGELFF; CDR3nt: TGTGCCAGCAGCCAATCGGGGGGCACCGGGGAGCTGTTTTTT